Each of the 31 T cell receptor beta chains below was sequenced from the same sample in a study of blood T cell repertoires in COVID-19. Only in-frame clones appear in the TCRdb table, and some are missing; sequencing was by immunoSEQ multiplex PCR. This table has 200,000 to 250,000 clones, around 85% appearing once. Material for sequencing was peripheral blood. These receptors all stem from a man older than 75 with acute or convalescent COVID-19.

The chain carries TRBV2 and TRBJ2-1; TRBD1 matches at 10 bases. V was clipped by 6 bases and J by 7 bases; unmatched bases: 18. The CDR3 length is 18 residues. Germline V gene data show CDR1 as SNHLY and CDR2 as FYNNEI. In nucleotides, the CDR3 is TGTGCCAGCAGGGCCGGGACAGGGGAAGAGCGGGAGAGGAATGAGCAGTTCTTC. Translated, it gives CASRAGTGEERERNEQFF.

V usage is TRBV12-5 and J usage is TRBJ1-1; TRBD1 might be the D (5 bases). The length of the CDR3 is 14 residues. V was cut by 1 base and J by 4 bases, with 10 bases left in between. Per the germline V gene, CDR1 is LGHNT and CDR2 is FRNRAP. The CDR3 sequence is CASGLGSTGTEAFF. The CDR3 nucleotides are TGTGCTAGTGGTTTGGGATCTACAGGCACTGAAGCTTTCTTT. Full variable domain (missing parts from reference TRBV12-5 and TRBJ1-1): DARVTQTPRHKVTEMGQEVTMRCQPILGHNTVFWYRQTMMQGLELLAYFRNRAPLDDSGMPKDRFSAEMPDATLATLKIQPSEPRDSAVYFCASGLGSTGTEAFFGQGTRLTVV.

J is TRBJ2-1 and V is TRBV24-1, with 13 bases that match TRBD2. Germline-derived CDR1 and CDR2 are KGHDR and SFDVKD. Trimming cost V 3 bases and J 5 bases; bases outside gene matches: 3. The CDR3 extends over 16 amino acids. In DNA, the CDR3 is TGTGCCACCAGTGATGGGACTAGCGGGGTCCACAATGAGCAGTTCTTC. This translates into CATSDGTSGVHNEQFF.

The genes are TRBV24-1 and TRBJ2-7; D may be TRBD2 (5 bases). Trimming left V 9 bases short and J 7 bases short, with 15 bases between. The CDR3 is 12 amino acids. Germline assignment: CDR1 KGHDR and CDR2 SFDVKD. This CDR3 is CATSGPGKEQYF. As DNA, the CDR3 is TGTGCCACCTCCGGGCCGGGGAAAGAGCAGTACTTC.

This clone was observed once. V usage is TRBV5-1 and J usage is TRBJ1-4, with a possible D match to TRBD1 (5 bases). V shed 3 bases and J shed 8 bases, with 14 bases lying between them. CDR1 is SGHRS, CDR2 YFSETQ, per germline. The CDR3 totals 14 residues. The CDR3 loop reads CASSSPGYGEKLFF. The CDR3 coding sequence is TGCGCCAGCAGCTCGCCAGGGTATGGCGAAAAACTGTTTTTT.

The V call is TRBV28, the J call TRBJ1-5; TRBD1 might be the D (5 bases). CDR1 and CDR2 (germline): MDHEN, SYDVKM. The length of the CDR3 is 20 residues. With 2 bases removed from V and 0 bases from J, the gap between germline ends came to 23 bases. CDR3 loop: CASSLVGTRLGGYSNQPQHF. The CDR3 coding sequence is TGTGCCAGCAGTTTAGTCGGTACAAGACTTGGGGGGTATAGCAATCAGCCCCAGCATTTT.

This CDR3 reads CAISEPNSNEQFF. DNA for the CDR3: TGTGCCATCAGTGAGCCAAACAGCAATGAGCAGTTCTTC. This chain uses TRBV10-3 with TRBJ2-1; D remains ambiguous. From germline, CDR1 is ENHRY and CDR2 SYGVKD. There are 13 residues in the CDR3. The V and J ends lost 2 bases and 6 bases respectively, with 8 bases between them.

The chain carries TRBV11-3 and TRBJ1-5; possible D gene TRBD1, 5 bases. The germline CDR1 and CDR2 sequences are SGHNT and YENEEA. The CDR3 extends over 17 amino acids. The V end lost 5 bases, the J end lost 0 bases, and 17 bases lay between the germline ends. CDR3 bases: TGTGCCAGCAGCCCCAGCGACAGACCGAATAGCAATCAGCCCCAGCATTTT. Translating it yields CASSPSDRPNSNQPQHF. Full variable domain (remainder filled in from reference TRBV11-3 and TRBJ1-5): EAGVVQSPRYKIIEKKQPVAFWCNPISGHNTLYWYLQNLGQGPELLIRYENEEAVDDSQLPKDRFSAERLKGVDSTLKIQPAELGDSAVYLCASSPSDRPNSNQPQHFGDGTRLSIL.

This clone has a single count. V gene TRBV5-1 combines with J gene TRBJ2-2; TRBD1 aligns across 7 bases. The CDR3 covers 15 residues. Germline-derived CDR1 and CDR2 are SGHRS and YFSETQ. J lost 5 bases, V lost 0 bases, and 4 bases had no gene match. In DNA, the CDR3 is TGCGCCAGCAGCTTGGCGATACAGGGGACCGGGGAGCTGTTTTTT. This encodes CASSLAIQGTGELFF.

This clone was recorded only once. The chain combines TRBV2 with TRBJ2-6; 7 bases are a match to TRBD1. This CDR3 is built from 19 residues. J gave up 0 bases and V 6 bases, and 14 bases lay outside the gene matches. Germline V lookup: CDR1 SNHLY, CDR2 FYNNEI. CDR3 in DNA: TGTGCCAGCAGCCCTCGATACCGGGACAGAACCTCTGGGGCCAACGTCCTGACTTTC. Encoded protein: CASSPRYRDRTSGANVLTF. Full variable domain (rest looked up from reference TRBV2 and TRBJ2-6): EPEVTQTPSHQVTQMGQEVILRCVPISNHLYFYWYRQILGQKVEFLVSFYNNEISEKSEIFDDQFSVERPDGSNFTLKIRSTKLEDSAMYFCASSPRYRDRTSGANVLTFGAGSRLTVL.

This clone was found once. This sample includes further DNA sequences coding for the same CDR3. The chain joins TRBV9 to TRBJ1-2, with TRBD1 identical over 8 bases. V trimming: 0 bases; J trimming: 2 bases; junction bases outside the gene matches: 0. The germline V gene has CDR1 SGDLS and CDR2 YYNGEE. The CDR3 totals 14 residues. The CDR3, as DNA: TGTGCCAGCAGCGTAGGACAGGGGAACTATGGCTACACCTTC. It specifies CASSVGQGNYGYTF.

This chain uses TRBV7-9 with TRBJ2-3; no definite D call. Trimming pared 3 bases from V and 4 bases from J, leaving 8 bases between. The CDR3 has 13 amino acids. The germline CDR1 and CDR2 sequences are SEHNR and FQNEAQ (reference sequence). The CDR3 loop reads CASSFSSADTQYF. The CDR3 region has the DNA TGTGCCAGCAGCTTCTCGTCCGCAGATACGCAGTATTTT.

This clone was seen just once. The chain employs TRBV5-8 and TRBJ1-1; TRBD1 matches 9 bases. CDR3 size: 15 residues. V shed 3 bases and J 4 bases; nucleotides not matched to a gene: 7. Germline V gene lookup returns CDR1 SGHTS and CDR2 YDEGEE. The CDR3 DNA is TGTGCCAGCAGCTGGACAGGGGACGTCGGCACTGAAGCTTTCTTT. Protein: CASSWTGDVGTEAFF. Full variable domain (missing parts from reference TRBV5-8 and TRBJ1-1): EAGVTQSPTHLIKTRGQQATLRCSPISGHTSVYWYQQALGLGLQFLLWYDEGEERNRGNFPPRFSGRQFPNYSSELNVNALELEDSALYLCASSWTGDVGTEAFFGQGTRLTVV.

The rearrangement uses TRBV5-4 and TRBJ2-5; 7 nucleotides line up with TRBD1. Looked up from germline, CDR1 is SGHNT and CDR2 is YYREEE (reference sequence). The CDR3 has 15 residues. With 2 bases clipped from V and 4 bases from J, the junction kept 8 bases outside the gene matches. CDR3 loop: CASSFRQGSGETQYF. The CDR3 nucleotides read TGTGCCAGCAGCTTCCGACAGGGATCAGGAGAGACCCAGTACTTC. The full variable domain, its missing parts supplied by reference TRBV5-4 and TRBJ2-5, is ETGVTQSPTHLIKTRGQQVTLRCSSQSGHNTVSWYQQALGQGPQFIFQYYREEENGRGNFPPRFSGLQFPNYSSELNVNALELDDSALYLCASSFRQGSGETQYFGPGTRLLVL.

As for this clone: Other DNA sequences in this sample translate to the same CDR3. The chain uses TRBV20-1 and TRBJ2-7; D not certain. Trimming removed 2 bases at V and 5 bases at J, with 7 bases between. The CDR3 runs 11 residues. From germline, CDR1 is DFQATT and CDR2 SNEGSKA (reference sequence). CDR3 in DNA: TGCAGTGCTAGATCAGGCCACGAGCAGTACTTC. Protein sequence: CSARSGHEQYF.

The chain combines TRBV5-1 with TRBJ2-7, with a weak D call TRBD2 (6 bases). V was shortened by 3 bases and J by 7 bases, with 17 bases between the two germline ends. This CDR3 contains 14 residues. Per germline, CDR1 SGHRS and CDR2 YFSETQ. The CDR3 region is CASSSPGAPGEQYF. In DNA form, the CDR3 reads TGCGCCAGCAGCTCTCCGGGAGCCCCAGGAGAGCAGTACTTC.

J is TRBJ2-2 and V is TRBV5-1, with D perhaps TRBD1 (6 bases). Trimming took off 0 bases at V and 0 bases at J, with 6 bases between the two ends. This CDR3 region has 15 residues. The germline CDR1 and CDR2 sequences are SGHRS and YFSETQ. DNA of the CDR3: TGCGCCAGCAGCTTGGCAGGGGCGAACACCGGGGAGCTGTTTTTT. Amino acid sequence: CASSLAGANTGELFF.

This chain joins TRBV15 and TRBJ1-3; 7 nucleotides agree with TRBD1. Germline loops: CDR1 LNHNV, CDR2 YYDKDF (reference sequence). Trimming cost V 2 bases and J 2 bases; bases outside gene matches: 9. The CDR3 length is 17 residues. CDR3: CATSRKTGAATGNTIYF. Here the CDR3 DNA reads TGTGCCACCAGCAGAAAAACAGGGGCCGCTACTGGAAACACCATATATTTT.

The rearrangement links TRBV5-1 to TRBJ1-2; TRBD1 aligns across 9 bases. Germline V gene sequence: CDR1 SGHRS, CDR2 YFSETQ. CDR3 length: 15 residues. The V segment lost 4 bases and the J segment 4 bases; nucleotides outside the gene matches: 8. This CDR3 is CASSLQGAQSYGYTF. The CDR3 DNA reads as TGCGCCAGCAGCCTACAGGGGGCGCAAAGCTATGGCTACACCTTC.

This clone has more than one count but fewer than ten. This chain uses TRBV30 with TRBJ1-2; the D gene is possibly TRBD1 (6 bases). Germline CDR1 reads GTSNPN; CDR2 reads SVGIG (reference sequence). CDR3 length: 15 amino acids. V dropped 2 bases and J dropped 1 base, with 14 bases sitting between them. The DNA of the CDR3 is TGTGCCTGGAGTCGGGCCAGGGGTCATAACTATGGCTACACCTTC. Protein: CAWSRARGHNYGYTF.

This sequence joins TRBV5-1 and TRBJ1-2, with 9 positions matching TRBD1. Germline assignment: CDR1 SGHRS and CDR2 YFSETQ. The junction had 13 bases not matched to a gene; V was cut back by 4 bases and J by 6 bases. This CDR3 is built from 16 residues. The CDR3 DNA reads as TGCGCCAGCAGCCCGGACCCGGGACAGGGCAGGGATGGCTACACCTTC. Translation gives CASSPDPGQGRDGYTF.

The J gene is TRBJ2-3, the V gene TRBV5-4; possibly TRBD2 for D (5 bases). This CDR3 is built from 17 residues. The germline V and J ends were trimmed by 4 bases and 0 bases, with 18 bases remaining between them. Germline CDR1 SGHNT, CDR2 YYREEE (reference sequence). This chain's CDR3 is CASSIAAGGGSTDTQYF. The CDR3 DNA reads as TGTGCCAGCAGCATAGCTGCTGGTGGAGGCAGCACAGATACGCAGTATTTT.

This clone appeared a few times. The genes are TRBV5-1 and TRBJ2-3, with D possibly being TRBD2 (7 bases). Germline V gene data show CDR1 as SGHRS and CDR2 as YFSETQ. Trimming stripped 4 bases from V and 0 bases from J, with 15 bases between. This CDR3 spans 16 amino acids. CDR3 sequence reads: CASSGGLRGSTDTQYF. In nucleotides, the CDR3 is TGCGCCAGCAGCGGGGGGCTGCGGGGGAGCACAGATACGCAGTATTTT. The full variable domain, rest sourced from reference TRBV5-1 and TRBJ2-3, is KAGVTQTPRYLIKTRGQQVTLSCSPISGHRSVSWYQQTPGQGLQFLFEYFSETQRNKGNFPGRFSGRQFSNSRSEMNVSTLELGDSALYLCASSGGLRGSTDTQYFGPGTRLTVL.

The V and J genes are TRBV3-1 (or the pseudogene TRBV3-2) and TRBJ2-2; D possibly corresponds to TRBD1 (5 bases). The germline V gene has CDR1 LGHDT and CDR2 YNNKEL (reference sequence). The CDR3 covers 14 residues. Trimming cost V 2 bases and J 2 bases, with 6 bases left between them. DNA of the CDR3: TGTGCCAGCAGCCAACAGGGTAACACCGGGGAGCTGTTTTTT. Translating gives CASSQQGNTGELFF.

The sample holds one count of this clone. The gene calls are TRBV6-1 and TRBJ2-2, with D unclear. Trimming pared 1 base from V and 7 bases from J, leaving 10 bases between. Germline V gene data show CDR1 as MNHNS and CDR2 as SASEGT. CDR3 length: 14 residues. CDR3 nucleotide sequence: TGTGCCAGCAGTGAAGTCAGGATGGGCGGGGAGCTGTTTTTT. Translation: CASSEVRMGGELFF.

This chain connects TRBV5-1 to TRBJ2-1; no clear D. CDR1 is SGHRS, CDR2 YFSETQ, per germline. With 2 bases removed from V and 7 bases from J, the gap between germline ends came to 4 bases. This CDR3 has 11 residues. Here the CDR3 reads CASSFGNEQFF. CDR3 DNA: TGCGCCAGCAGCTTCGGGAATGAGCAGTTCTTC.

The chain uses TRBV19 and TRBJ1-4; D is possibly TRBD1 (6 bases). V was shortened by 5 bases and J by 4 bases, with 14 bases between the two germline ends. The CDR3 has 15 amino acids. Germline loops: CDR1 LNHDA, CDR2 SQIVND (reference sequence). The CDR3 here is CASSSGGGINEKLFF. CDR3 nucleotide sequence: TGTGCCAGTAGTTCGGGGGGCGGAATTAATGAAAAACTGTTTTTT.

This chain connects TRBV12-3 or TRBV12-4 to TRBJ2-2; D not certain. V dropped 2 bases and J dropped 6 bases, with 4 bases sitting between them. CDR3 length equals 12 residues. The CDR3 DNA sequence: TGTGCCAGCAGTTTACCGGCCGGGGAGCTGTTTTTT. Encoded protein: CASSLPAGELFF.

This chain joins TRBV10-3 and TRBJ2-2, with 7 bases that match TRBD1. CDR1 is ENHRY, CDR2 SYGVKD, per germline. This CDR3 region has 14 residues. V shed 6 bases and J 7 bases; nucleotides not matched to a gene: 8. The CDR3 reads CAIRVTGLDGELFF. The CDR3 bases are TGTGCCATCAGGGTGACAGGGTTGGACGGGGAGCTGTTTTTT.

The genes are TRBV24-1 and TRBJ2-1; 8 bases map to TRBD1. The V segment lost 5 bases and the J segment 4 bases; nucleotides outside the gene matches: 12. The CDR3 consists of 17 residues. CDR1 and CDR2 from the germline V gene are KGHDR and SFDVKD. CDR3 nucleotides: TGTGCCACCAGTGCCCCACCAGGGGGCGGTGGGTACAATGAGCAGTTCTTC. This sequence encodes CATSAPPGGGGYNEQFF.

This chain's CDR3 is CASSRDRGADGYTF. CDR3 DNA sequence: TGCGCCAGCAGCCGGGACAGGGGCGCGGATGGCTACACCTTC. V is TRBV5-1 and J is TRBJ1-2; 10 bases are shared with TRBD1. Germline V CDR1 and CDR2: SGHRS, YFSETQ. This CDR3 has 14 amino acids. V lost 4 bases to trimming and J lost 6 bases; unmatched junction nucleotides: 6.